The text below deals with one T cell receptor (beta chain). What it binds is unknown. This CDR3 region has 16 residues. CDR1 and CDR2 from the germline V gene are SEHNR and FQNEAQ (reference sequence). V was shortened by 1 base and J by 7 bases, with 19 bases between the two germline ends. The data were obtained in a study of OX40 agonist ivuxolimab in advanced cancers. Study as a whole: Patients were infused with ivuxolimab every 2 weeks at 0.01 to 10 mg/kg. Around 40% of patients had received prior checkpoint inhibitor therapy.

TCRdb's table, derived via immunoSEQ multiplex PCR, lists solely in-frame clones and lacks some. The sample gives some 80,000 clones, more than 80% of which show up once; 4.8% is in the top ten. Drawing of blood for sampling happened at baseline, at cycle 4 day 1, and at cycle 7 day 1. General observations from the study: Relative to CD4+, CD8+ T cells held more expanded clones on average.

The clonotype was recovered from an adult with an advanced solid tumor such as melanoma, head and neck, liver or kidney cancer. Specimen: CD4+ or CD8+ T cells sorted from blood, collected in a trial of the OX40 agonist ivuxolimab. The rearrangement links TRBV7-9 to TRBJ1-2; tentative D call: TRBD1 (5 bases). CDR3 loop: CASSLGGDRLLAGYTF. The CDR3 DNA reads TGTGCCAGCAGCTTAGGGGGAGACAGACTTTTAGCTGGCTACACCTTC.